This TCR beta chain stems from a study of T cell responses to AZD1222 COVID-19 vaccine. Study results and caveats: Dominant CD4 TCR responses targeted spike regions 160-218 and 743-854. Spike-specific TCR breadth and depth rose after two AZD1222 doses.

Repertoires were generated with immunoSEQ multiplex PCR, while TCRdb's copy carries only in-frame clones and drops some. The table has 60,000 to 85,000 clones, more than 60% seen once. Germline V gene sequence: CDR1 ENHRY, CDR2 SYGVKD. V was trimmed by 3 bases and J by 5 bases, leaving 5 bases between them. The CDR3 runs to 12 residues. A word on this clone: Its antigen is unknown.

This sample comprised peripheral blood, obtained 28 days after the second dose of the MenACWY control vaccine. The sequence derives from an adult who received the MenACWY meningococcal vaccine as a control. This chain uses TRBV10-3 with TRBJ2-1, with D hard to call. The CDR3: CAISEGNNEQFF. CDR3 DNA: TGTGCCATCAGTGAAGGTAACAATGAGCAGTTCTTC.